This entry lists 23 T cell receptor beta chains sequenced from one sample in a study of cytomegalovirus exposure and HLA in healthy donors. A multiplex PCR was run with 60 Vbeta primers and 13 Jbeta primers. Here immunoSEQ multiplex PCR was the method, and the copy in TCRdb shows in-frame clones only, minus some. The sample has roughly 80,000 clones; roughly 76% are singletons. The source material was PBMCs. The receptors were gathered from a woman in her thirties in good health and CMV-seronegative.

V and J are TRBV7-8 and TRBJ2-2, with 8 bases that match TRBD1. Germline-derived CDR1 and CDR2 are SGHVS and FQNEAQ. CDR3 size: 15 residues. The ends lost 5 bases at V and 5 bases at J; junction bases unmatched: 7. CDR3 in amino acids: CASSPRTGLTGELFF. As DNA, the CDR3 is TGTGCCAGCAGCCCACGGACAGGGTTGACCGGGGAGCTGTTTTTT.

The table lists this clone with a few counts. The chain is built from TRBV5-1 and TRBJ2-7, with 8 bases lining up with TRBD1. J was trimmed by 2 bases and V by 0 bases; bases with no gene match: 7. From germline, CDR1 is SGHRS and CDR2 YFSETQ. This CDR3 is built from 16 residues. The CDR3 coding sequence is TGCGCCAGCAGCTTGGGGCCAGGGGGCGCCGCCTACGAGCAGTACTTC. Amino acids: CASSLGPGGAAYEQYF.

This sequence joins TRBV10-3 and TRBJ2-7, with 9 positions matching TRBD2. This CDR3 region has 15 residues. Germline values: CDR1 ENHRY, CDR2 SYGVKD. Unmatched junction bases numbered 3, after V lost 0 bases and J lost 3 bases. The CDR3 DNA is TGTGCCATCAGTGAGTCGCTAGCGGGGAACTACGAGCAGTACTTC. Its protein product is CAISESLAGNYEQYF.

This clone was seen once. The chain links TRBV29-1 to TRBJ1-2, with D unresolved. The V gene lost 4 bases and the J gene lost 1 base, with 7 bases spanning the gap. Germline V lookup: CDR1 SQVTM, CDR2 ANQGSEA. The CDR3 has 12 residues. CDR3 bases: TGCAGCGTTGGGCAGAATAACTATGGCTACACCTTC. The encoded protein is CSVGQNNYGYTF.

This clone has a single count. V is TRBV7-2 and J is TRBJ2-3; TRBD2 matches 15 bases. The CDR3 has 17 amino acids. J was trimmed by 5 bases and V by 1 base; bases with no gene match: 4. Germline lookup yields CDR1 SGHTA and CDR2 FQGNSA. The CDR3 bases are TGTGCCAGCAGCTTAGGTCGGACTAGCGGGAGGGGAGATACGCAGTATTTT. It codes for CASSLGRTSGRGDTQYF.

The chain uses TRBV5-1 and TRBJ2-4; 12 bases agree with TRBD1. V lost 2 bases, J lost 1 base, and 10 bases stayed unmatched. This CDR3 region has 19 residues. Germline-derived CDR1 and CDR2 are SGHRS and YFSETQ. The CDR3 DNA reads as TGCGCCAGCAGCTTTTTGGGGACAGGGGGCGATTTGGCCAAAAACATTCAGTACTTC. Its translation: CASSFLGTGGDLAKNIQYF.

The gene calls are TRBV5-1 and TRBJ2-5; 7 bases map to TRBD2. CDR1 SGHRS and CDR2 YFSETQ come from the germline V gene. Trimming removed 4 bases from V and 3 bases from J; junction bases left unmatched: 0. This CDR3 is 12 amino acids long. CDR3 bases: TGCGCCAGCAGCCGGGGGGAAGAGACCCAGTACTTC. It encodes CASSRGEETQYF.

The chain is built from TRBV11-2 and TRBJ2-6; TRBD2 matches 7 bases. The CDR3 length is 17 residues. V lost 5 bases and J lost 0; bases outside the gene matches: 7. CDR1 is SGHAT, CDR2 FQNNGV, per germline. CDR3 sequence: CASSHPGRFSGANVLTF. CDR3 nucleotide sequence: TGTGCCAGCAGCCACCCCGGGAGGTTCTCTGGGGCCAACGTCCTGACTTTC.

CDR3 in amino acids: CASSQQGYTGELFF. The CDR3 bases are TGTGCCAGTAGTCAACAGGGATACACCGGGGAGCTGTTTTTT. The chain recombines TRBV28 with TRBJ2-2, with D possibly matching TRBD1 (6 bases). CDR3 length: 14 amino acids. The germline V gene has CDR1 MDHEN and CDR2 SYDVKM. V lost 9 bases, J lost 3 bases, and 14 bases lay in between. Full variable domain (outside the CDR3, taken from reference TRBV28 and TRBJ2-2): DVKVTQSSRYLVKRTGEKVFLECVQDMDHENMFWYRQDPGLGLRLIYFSYDVKMKEKGDIPEGYSVSREKKERFSLILESASTNQTSMYLCASSQQGYTGELFFGEGSRLTVL.

The rearrangement uses TRBV5-4 and TRBJ2-7, with 9 bases that match TRBD1. V shed 4 bases and J 3 bases; nucleotides not matched to a gene: 11. This CDR3 spans 16 amino acids. Germline V gene lookup returns CDR1 SGHNT and CDR2 YYREEE (reference sequence). CDR3 sequence reads: CASSPGDRGNFYEQYF. The DNA of the CDR3 is TGTGCCAGCAGCCCCGGAGACAGGGGGAACTTCTACGAGCAGTACTTC.

The V gene is TRBV7-3, the J gene TRBJ2-3, with 9 positions matching TRBD2. Trimming removed 2 bases from V and 1 base from J; junction bases left unmatched: 7. The germline gives CDR1 SGHTA, CDR2 FQGTGA. This CDR3 is built from 17 residues. This CDR3 reads CASSLVLAGDGTDTQYF. The DNA for the CDR3 is TGTGCCAGCAGCTTAGTGTTAGCGGGAGATGGCACAGATACGCAGTATTTT.

The chain uses TRBV11-2 and TRBJ2-5; 7 nucleotides line up with TRBD2. The V segment lost 1 base and the J segment 4 bases; nucleotides outside the gene matches: 6. The V gene's germline CDR1 is SGHAT and CDR2 FQNNGV. The CDR3 sequence is 15 residues long. CDR3 protein: CASSLGGGGGETQYF. The CDR3 bases are TGTGCCAGCAGCTTAGGGGGGGGAGGAGGAGAGACCCAGTACTTC. The whole variable domain, remainder taken from reference TRBV11-2 and TRBJ2-5, is EAGVAQSPRYKIIEKRQSVAFWCNPISGHATLYWYQQILGQGPKLLIQFQNNGVVDDSQLPKDRFSAERLKGVDSTLKIQPAKLEDSAVYLCASSLGGGGGETQYFGPGTRLLVL.

This clone was seen just once. This chain uses TRBV30 with TRBJ2-2; 10 bases fit TRBD2. CDR1 is GTSNPN, CDR2 SVGIG, per germline (reference sequence). The CDR3 covers 16 residues. The ends lost 3 bases at V and 0 bases at J; junction bases unmatched: 4. The chain's CDR3 is CAWRVGLAANTGELFF. CDR3 bases: TGTGCCTGGAGAGTCGGACTAGCGGCGAACACCGGGGAGCTGTTTTTT.

The chain has TRBV4-2 and TRBJ2-5; the match to TRBD2 covers 9 bases. The CDR3 has 14 amino acids. The V and J ends lost 4 bases and 7 bases, in that order; junction bases with no gene match: 7. Germline V gene sequence: CDR1 LGHNA, CDR2 YNFKEQ. The CDR3 DNA sequence: TGTGCCAGCAGCCCCCGAGGCGGGGGGGGGACCCAGTACTTC. Amino acid sequence: CASSPRGGGGTQYF.

CDR3 amino acids: CASSFGQGGGAFF. In DNA form, the CDR3 reads TGTGCCAGCAGTTTCGGGCAGGGGGGTGGAGCTTTCTTT. The chain recombines TRBV6-5 with TRBJ1-1; 7 bases are shared with TRBD1. The V gene's germline CDR1 is MNHEY and CDR2 SVGAGI. CDR3 length: 13 residues. Germline trimming cut 4 bases from V and 10 bases from J; bases unmatched to any gene: 9.

V is TRBV2 and J is TRBJ1-1, with D possibly being TRBD1 (5 bases). The CDR3 spans 13 residues. Trimming removed 6 bases at V and 3 bases at J, with 11 bases between. The germline gives CDR1 SNHLY, CDR2 FYNNEI. DNA for the CDR3: TGTGCCAGCAGGCAGGGCAGCTACACTGAAGCTTTCTTT. Translating gives CASRQGSYTEAFF.

In its sample, this clone was seen once. This sequence joins TRBV28 and TRBJ2-7; 15 bases agree with TRBD2. From germline, CDR1 is MDHEN and CDR2 SYDVKM. The CDR3 sequence is 17 residues long. CDR3 residues: CAASRTSGRVLPYEQYF. The CDR3 region has the DNA TGTGCGGCGAGCCGGACTAGCGGGAGGGTTTTGCCCTACGAGCAGTACTTC.

This rearrangement joins TRBV7-9 to TRBJ2-3; 7 bases align to TRBD1. This CDR3 is built from 11 residues. Germline CDR1 and CDR2: SEHNR and FQNEAQ (reference sequence). After removal of 11 bases from V and 10 bases from J, the junction contained 9 bases not matched to a gene. CDR3 sequence: CACPDGTAQYF. CDR3 coding DNA: TGTGCCTGCCCGGACGGGACAGCGCAGTATTTT.

This clone came up a few times. The rearrangement links TRBV1 to TRBJ2-7; the D call in the table, TRBD1, was not verified against the DNA. TRBV1 is termed a pseudogene. This CDR3 region has 15 residues. The CDR3 DNA sequence: TGCACCAGCAGCCTCCGGGACAGGGGATCCTACGAGCAGTACTTC. Translation gives CTSSLRDRGSYEQYF.

CDR3: CASSPLDRGAFF. CDR3 in DNA: TGTGCCAGCTCACCATTGGACAGGGGCGCTTTCTTT. The J gene is TRBJ1-1, the V gene TRBV18; 9 bases are shared with TRBD1. The V segment lost 2 bases and the J segment 11 bases; nucleotides outside the gene matches: 3. Germline lookup yields CDR1 KGHSH and CDR2 LQKENI. CDR3 length equals 12 residues.

The chain has TRBV4-1 and TRBJ1-2, with D perhaps TRBD1 (5 bases). Trimming left V 0 bases short and J 4 bases short, with 12 bases between. This CDR3 has 15 residues. The germline CDR1 and CDR2 sequences are MGHRA and YSYEKL. The CDR3 DNA reads as TGCGCCAGCAGCCAAGAAGGCGGACACCCCTATGGCTACACCTTC. Encoded protein: CASSQEGGHPYGYTF.

This clone was seen only once. The chain uses TRBV5-1 and TRBJ1-4; 7 bases match TRBD1. In germline, CDR1 is SGHRS, CDR2 YFSETQ. J lost 5 bases, V lost 4 bases, and 11 bases had no gene match. This CDR3 region has 16 residues. CDR3 coding DNA: TGCGCCAGCAGCCGAGACCCCGGGACAGCAAATGAAAAACTGTTTTTT. Amino acids: CASSRDPGTANEKLFF.

The V gene is TRBV14, the J gene TRBJ2-6; D ambiguous. The V gene's germline CDR1 is SGHDN and CDR2 FVKESK. Between the trimmed V and J ends, which lost 4 bases and 0 bases, there was a span of 7 bases. CDR3 length: 15 amino acids. The CDR3 DNA reads TGTGCCAGCAGCCTCTTATCCTCTGGGGCCAACGTCCTGACTTTC. Translated, it gives CASSLLSSGANVLTF.